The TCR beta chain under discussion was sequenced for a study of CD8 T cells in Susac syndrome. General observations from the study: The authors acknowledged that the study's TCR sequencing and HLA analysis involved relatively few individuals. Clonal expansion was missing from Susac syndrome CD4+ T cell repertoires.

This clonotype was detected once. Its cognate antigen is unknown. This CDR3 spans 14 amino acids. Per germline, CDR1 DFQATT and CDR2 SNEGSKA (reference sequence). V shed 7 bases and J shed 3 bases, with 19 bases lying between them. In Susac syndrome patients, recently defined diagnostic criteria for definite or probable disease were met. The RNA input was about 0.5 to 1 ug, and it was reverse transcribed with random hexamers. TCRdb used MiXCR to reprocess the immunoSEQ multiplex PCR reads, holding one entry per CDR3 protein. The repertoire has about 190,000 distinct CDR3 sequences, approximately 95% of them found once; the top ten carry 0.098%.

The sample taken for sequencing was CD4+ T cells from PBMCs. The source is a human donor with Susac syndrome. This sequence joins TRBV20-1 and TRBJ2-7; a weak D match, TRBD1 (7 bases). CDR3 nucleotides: TGCAGTGTCGGTTTGGGGGGACAGATCTACGAGCAGTACTTC. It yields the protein CSVGLGGQIYEQYF.